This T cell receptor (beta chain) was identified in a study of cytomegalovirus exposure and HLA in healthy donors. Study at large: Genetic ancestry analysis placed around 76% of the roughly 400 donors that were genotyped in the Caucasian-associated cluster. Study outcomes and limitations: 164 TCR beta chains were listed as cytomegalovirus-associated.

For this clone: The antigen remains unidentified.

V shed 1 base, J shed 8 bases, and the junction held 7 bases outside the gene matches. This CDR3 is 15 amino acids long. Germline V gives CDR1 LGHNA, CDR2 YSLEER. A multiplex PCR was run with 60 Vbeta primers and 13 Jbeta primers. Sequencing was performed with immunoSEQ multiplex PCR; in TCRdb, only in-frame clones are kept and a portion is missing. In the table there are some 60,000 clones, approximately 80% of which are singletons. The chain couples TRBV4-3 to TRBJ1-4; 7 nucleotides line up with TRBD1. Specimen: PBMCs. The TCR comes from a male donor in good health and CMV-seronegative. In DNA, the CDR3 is TGCGCCAGCAGCCAAGGGGCAGGGGGTTTAGAAAAACTGTTTTTT. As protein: CASSQGAGGLEKLFF.